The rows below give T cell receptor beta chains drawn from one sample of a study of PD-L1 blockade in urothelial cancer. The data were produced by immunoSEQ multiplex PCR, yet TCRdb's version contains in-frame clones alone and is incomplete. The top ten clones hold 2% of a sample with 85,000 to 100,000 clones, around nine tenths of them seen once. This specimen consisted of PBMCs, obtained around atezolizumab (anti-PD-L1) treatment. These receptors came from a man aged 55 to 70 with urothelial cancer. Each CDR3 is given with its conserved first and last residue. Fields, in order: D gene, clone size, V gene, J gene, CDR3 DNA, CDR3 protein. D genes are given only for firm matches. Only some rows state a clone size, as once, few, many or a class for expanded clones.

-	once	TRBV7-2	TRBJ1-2	TGTGCCAGCAGCTCGCCTACCAGGGGTGGCTATGGCTACACCTTC	CASSSPTRGGYGYTF
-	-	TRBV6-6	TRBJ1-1	TGTGCCAGCAGTTACTTGGGAGAGAACACTGAAGCTTTCTTT	CASSYLGENTEAFF
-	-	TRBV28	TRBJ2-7	TGTGCCAGCAGTTTAAGGGGCCGGACCTACGAGCAGTACTTC	CASSLRGRTYEQYF
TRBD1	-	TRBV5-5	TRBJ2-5	TGTGCCAGCAGCCACAGACAGGGCGTGAAAAAAGAGACCCAGTACTTC	CASSHRQGVKKETQYF
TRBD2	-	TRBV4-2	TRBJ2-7	TGTGCCAGCAGCCAAGTAGGCGGGAGCTCCTACGAGCAGTACTTC	CASSQVGGSSYEQYF
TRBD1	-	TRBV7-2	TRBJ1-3	TGTGCCAGCAGCATCGGACAGGGAGGAAACACCATATATTTT	CASSIGQGGNTIYF
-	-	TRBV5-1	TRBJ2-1	TGCGCCAGCAGCTTGCTGTCCAGGCACAATGAGCAGTTCTTC	CASSLLSRHNEQFF
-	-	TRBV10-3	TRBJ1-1	TGTGCCATCAGTGAGTCGTCTGGAGCCTCGGAAGGAGCTTTCTTT	CAISESSGASEGAFF
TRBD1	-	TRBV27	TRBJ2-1	TGTGCCAGCAGTTCATGGGACAGCAATGAGCAGTTCTTC	CASSSWDSNEQFF
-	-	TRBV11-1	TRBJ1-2	TGTGCCAGCAGCCCCTTACTCTCAGGGGTTGGCTACACCTTC	CASSPLLSGVGYTF
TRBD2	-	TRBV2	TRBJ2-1	TGTGCCAGCAGCCCTGGACTAGCGGGGGGCCACAATGAGCAGTTCTTC	CASSPGLAGGHNEQFF
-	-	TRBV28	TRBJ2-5	TGTGCCAGCAGTTTAGACAAAGGAACGCAAGAGACCCAGTACTTC	CASSLDKGTQETQYF
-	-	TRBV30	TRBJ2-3	TGTGCCTGGGGGCTGGGTAACACAGATACGCAGTATTTT	CAWGLGNTDTQYF
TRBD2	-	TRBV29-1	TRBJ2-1	TGCAGCGCGGGACTAGCGGGGGGGCCCTACAATGAGCAGTTCTTC	CSAGLAGGPYNEQFF
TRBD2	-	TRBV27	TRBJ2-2	TGTGCCAGCAGAGGACTAGCGGGAGTCCCCGGCGCCGGGGAGCTGTTTTTT	CASRGLAGVPGAGELFF
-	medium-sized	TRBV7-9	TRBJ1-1	TGTGCCAGCAGCTCCCGGACAGACCCGAACACTGAAGCTTTCTTT	CASSSRTDPNTEAFF
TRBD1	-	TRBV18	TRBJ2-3	TGTGCCAGCTCACAGGGGGCAGGCACAGATACGCAGTATTTT	CASSQGAGTDTQYF
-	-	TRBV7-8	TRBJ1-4	TGTGCCAGCAGCTTAGCGTTATTGACAGAAACTAATGAAAAACTGTTTTTT	CASSLALLTETNEKLFF
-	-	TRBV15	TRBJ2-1	TGTGCCACCAGCAGAGATATCCACAATGAGCAGTTCTTC	CATSRDIHNEQFF
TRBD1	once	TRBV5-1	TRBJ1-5	TGCGCCAGCAGCTTGGGAGGGACAGGGGTAGCGCATCAGCCCCAGCATTTT	CASSLGGTGVAHQPQHF
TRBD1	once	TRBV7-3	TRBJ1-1	TGTGCCAGCAGCCCTTCAGGGGGCCACACTGAAGCTTTCTTT	CASSPSGGHTEAFF
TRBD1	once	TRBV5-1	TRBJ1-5	TGCGCCAGCAGCGAAGGGACAGGGAGCGATCAGCCCCAGCATTTT	CASSEGTGSDQPQHF
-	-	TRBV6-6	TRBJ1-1	TGTGCCAGCACCGTTGCGGGGTTGAACACTGAAGCTTTCTTT	CASTVAGLNTEAFF
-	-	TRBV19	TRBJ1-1	TGTGCCAGTAGTATAGGTGCAGGAAATGAAGCTTTCTTT	CASSIGAGNEAFF
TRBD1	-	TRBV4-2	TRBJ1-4	TGTGCCAGCAGCCAAGATACAGGGGATGAAAAACTGTTTTTT	CASSQDTGDEKLFF
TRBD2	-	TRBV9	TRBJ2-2	TGTGCCAGCAGCGTGGCGGGGGGAACCCCTTCTGGCGGGGAGCTGTTTTTT	CASSVAGGTPSGGELFF
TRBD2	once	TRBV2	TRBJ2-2	TGTGCCAGCAGTAGGACTAGCGGGGGTCCGAACACCGGGGAGCTGTTTTTT	CASSRTSGGPNTGELFF
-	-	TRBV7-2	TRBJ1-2	TGTGCCAGCAGCTTCCCAGGCGGGTATGGCTACACCTTC	CASSFPGGYGYTF
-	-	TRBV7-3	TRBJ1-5	TGTGCCAGCAGCGCCCAGCGGGATCAGCCCCAGCATTTT	CASSAQRDQPQHF
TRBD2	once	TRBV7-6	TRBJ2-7	TGTGCCAGCAGCTTAGGGACTAGTGGCGAGCAGTACTTC	CASSLGTSGEQYF
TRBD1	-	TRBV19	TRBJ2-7	TGTGCCAGTACGGGACAGGGCCCCCACGAGCAGTACTTC	CASTGQGPHEQYF
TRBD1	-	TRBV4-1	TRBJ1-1	TGCGCCAGCAGCCAAATAATAACAGGGGGCATGGGAGACACTGAAGCTTTCTTT	CASSQIITGGMGDTEAFF
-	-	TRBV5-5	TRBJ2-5	TGTGCCAGCAGCCCAGGGACAATTGAGGAGACCCAGTACTTC	CASSPGTIEETQYF
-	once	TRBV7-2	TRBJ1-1	TGTGCCAGCAGCTTACCTGGAGAGTTCATGAACACTGAAGCTTTCTTT	CASSLPGEFMNTEAFF
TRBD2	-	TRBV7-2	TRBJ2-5	TGTGCCAGCACCAATAGCGGGGGTTCGAAGACCCAGTACTTC	CASTNSGGSKTQYF
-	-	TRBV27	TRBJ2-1	TGTGCCAGCAGTTTACGACTAGGCGGTTGGGGCAATGAGCAGTTCTTC	CASSLRLGGWGNEQFF
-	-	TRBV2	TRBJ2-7	TGTGCCAGCCATGGGGGGTTCTACTACGAGCAGTACTTC	CASHGGFYYEQYF
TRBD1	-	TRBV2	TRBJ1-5	TGTGCCAGCAGTACTACAGGGGGTCATCAGCCCCAGCATTTT	CASSTTGGHQPQHF
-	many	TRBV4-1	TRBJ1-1	TGCGCCAGCAGCCAGGCGCTTGTGGGAGGTGGAACTGAAGCTTTCTTT	CASSQALVGGGTEAFF
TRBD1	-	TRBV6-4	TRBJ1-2	TGTGCCAGCAGTGAGGGACAGGGGGCTCTCTATGGCTACACCTTC	CASSEGQGALYGYTF
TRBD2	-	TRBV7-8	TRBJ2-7	TGTGCCAGCAGCCCACGGGGGGGGAGGCCCTACGAGCAGTACTTC	CASSPRGGRPYEQYF
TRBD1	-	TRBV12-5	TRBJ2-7	TGTGCTAGTGGTCCGGGACAGGTGATATACGAGCAGTACTTC	CASGPGQVIYEQYF
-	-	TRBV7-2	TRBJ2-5	TGTGCCAGCAGCTCCCCAGGGGTCCAAGAGACCCAGTACTTC	CASSSPGVQETQYF
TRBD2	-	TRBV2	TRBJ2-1	TGTGCCAGCAAGGCGGGAGCCTACAATGAGCAGTTCTTC	CASKAGAYNEQFF
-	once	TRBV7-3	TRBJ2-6	TGTGCCAGCAGCCCAACAGGGACCTCTGGGGCCAACGTCCTGACTTTC	CASSPTGTSGANVLTF
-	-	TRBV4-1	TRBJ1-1	TGCGCCAGCAGCCCCCTAGGGGCAGGGCCGATGAACACTGAAGCTTTCTTT	CASSPLGAGPMNTEAFF
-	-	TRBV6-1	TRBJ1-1	TGTGCCAGCAGTGAAGGACACTGGAACACTGAAGCTTTCTTT	CASSEGHWNTEAFF
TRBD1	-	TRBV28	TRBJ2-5	TGTGCCAGCAGTTTGGGTCTTGCCGGGACAGGGGCATTCCGGGAGACCCAGTACTTC	CASSLGLAGTGAFRETQYF
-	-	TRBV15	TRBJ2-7	TGTGCCACCAGCAGAGCGACTAGAAACGAGCAGTACTTC	CATSRATRNEQYF
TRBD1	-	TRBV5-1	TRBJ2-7	TGCGCCAGCAGCTTGCCGGGACAGAGGACAATGGGTGAGCAGTACTTC	CASSLPGQRTMGEQYF
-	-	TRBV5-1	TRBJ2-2	TGCGCCAGCAGCTTGGCCGAGAAGAGAACCGGGGAGCTGTTTTTT	CASSLAEKRTGELFF
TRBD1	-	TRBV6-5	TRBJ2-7	TGTGCCCCCCAACGGACAGGCCTCCCCTGCGAGCAGTACTTC	CAPQRTGLPCEQYF
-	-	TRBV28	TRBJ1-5	TGTGCCAGCAAGGGGGACGAGACAGGCCTAAATCAGCCCCAGCATTTT	CASKGDETGLNQPQHF